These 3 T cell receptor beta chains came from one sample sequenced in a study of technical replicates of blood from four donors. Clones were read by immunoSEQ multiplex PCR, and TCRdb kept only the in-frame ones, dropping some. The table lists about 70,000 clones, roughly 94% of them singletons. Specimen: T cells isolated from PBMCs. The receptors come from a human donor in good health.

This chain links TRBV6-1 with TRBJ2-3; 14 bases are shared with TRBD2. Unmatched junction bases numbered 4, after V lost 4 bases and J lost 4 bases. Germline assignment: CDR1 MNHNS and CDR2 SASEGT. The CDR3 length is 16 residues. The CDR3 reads CASSGGLAGGADTQYF. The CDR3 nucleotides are TGTGCCAGCAGTGGAGGACTAGCGGGGGGTGCAGATACGCAGTATTTT.

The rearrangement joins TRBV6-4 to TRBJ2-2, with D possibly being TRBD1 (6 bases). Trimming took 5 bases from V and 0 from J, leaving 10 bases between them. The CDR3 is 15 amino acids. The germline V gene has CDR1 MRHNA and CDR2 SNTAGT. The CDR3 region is CASSYDRSNTGELFF. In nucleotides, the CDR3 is TGTGCCAGCAGTTACGACAGGTCGAACACCGGGGAGCTGTTTTTT.

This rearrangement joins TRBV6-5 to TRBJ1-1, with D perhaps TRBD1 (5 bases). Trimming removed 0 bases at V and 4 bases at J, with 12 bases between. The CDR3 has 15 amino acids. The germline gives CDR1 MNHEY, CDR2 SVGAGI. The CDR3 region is CASSYSGQGTTEAFF. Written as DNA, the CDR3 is TGTGCCAGCAGTTACTCAGGGCAGGGCACCACTGAAGCTTTCTTT.